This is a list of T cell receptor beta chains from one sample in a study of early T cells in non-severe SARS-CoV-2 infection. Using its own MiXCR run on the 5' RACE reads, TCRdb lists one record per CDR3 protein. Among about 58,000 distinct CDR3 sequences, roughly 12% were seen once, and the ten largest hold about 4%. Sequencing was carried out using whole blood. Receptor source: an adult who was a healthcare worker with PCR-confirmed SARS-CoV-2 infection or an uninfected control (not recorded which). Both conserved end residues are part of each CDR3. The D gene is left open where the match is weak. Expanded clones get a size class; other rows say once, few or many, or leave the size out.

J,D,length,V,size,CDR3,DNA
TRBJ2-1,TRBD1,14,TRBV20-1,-,CSARPPLTGDEQFF,TGCAGTGCTAGACCACCCTTGACAGGGGATGAGCAGTTCTTC
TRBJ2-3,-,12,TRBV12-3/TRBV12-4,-,CASRLASRSQYF,TGTGCCAGCAGACTAGCAAGTAGGTCGCAGTATTTT
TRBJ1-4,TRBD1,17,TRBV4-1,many,CASSPLGQGGKNEKLFF,TGCGCCAGCAGCCCTCTAGGACAGGGGGGAAAAAATGAAAAACTGTTTTTT
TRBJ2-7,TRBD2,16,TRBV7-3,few,CASSLTGSGSSYEQYF,TGTGCCAGCAGCTTAACAGGCAGCGGGAGCTCCTACGAGCAGTACTTC
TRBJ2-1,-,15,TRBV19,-,CASSLTRGPTNEQFF,TGTGCCAGTAGTCTGACGAGAGGGCCGACGAATGAGCAGTTCTTC
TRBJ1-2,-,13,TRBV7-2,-,CASSPDRSEGYTF,TGTGCCAGCAGCCCCGACAGGAGTGAAGGCTACACCTTC
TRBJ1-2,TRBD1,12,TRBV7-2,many,CASSLRTGGYTF,TGTGCCAGCAGTTTAAGGACAGGTGGCTACACCTTC
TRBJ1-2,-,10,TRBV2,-,CASTSRGCTF,TGTGCCAGCACGAGTAGGGGCTGCACCTTC
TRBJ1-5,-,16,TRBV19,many,CASSPLKSGRNQPQHF,TGTGCCAGTAGTCCCCTGAAGTCGGGCAGGAATCAGCCCCAGCATTTT
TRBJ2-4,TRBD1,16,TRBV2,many,CASSEGQGIAKNIQYF,TGTGCCAGCAGTGAAGGACAGGGCATAGCCAAAAACATTCAGTACTTC
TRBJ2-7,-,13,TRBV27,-,CASRLGGSDEQYF,TGTGCCAGCAGACTAGGAGGCTCTGACGAGCAGTACTTC
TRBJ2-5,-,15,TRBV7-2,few,CASSLGWLAEETQYF,TGTGCCAGCAGCTTAGGTTGGCTAGCCGAAGAGACCCAGTACTTC
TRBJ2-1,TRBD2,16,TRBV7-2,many,CASSLGSGSSYNEQFF,TGTGCCAGCAGCTTAGGTAGCGGGAGCTCCTACAATGAGCAGTTCTTC
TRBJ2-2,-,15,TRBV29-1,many,CSAHPGGVGTGELFF,TGCAGCGCTCACCCAGGCGGGGTAGGCACCGGGGAGCTGTTTTTT
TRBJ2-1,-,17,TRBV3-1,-,CASSQDLVTESYNEQFF,TGTGCCAGCAGCCAAGATCTCGTAACGGAGTCCTACAATGAGCAGTTCTTC
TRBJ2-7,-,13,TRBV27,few,CASSLTVDYEQYF,TGTGCCAGCAGTCTTACCGTTGACTACGAGCAGTACTTC
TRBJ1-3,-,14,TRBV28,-,CASSFREGRYTIYF,TGTGCCAGCAGTTTCCGGGAGGGGAGGTACACCATATATTTT
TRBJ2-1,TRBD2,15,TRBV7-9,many,CASSFLLAGNNEQFF,TGTGCCAGCAGCTTTCTTCTAGCGGGAAACAATGAGCAGTTCTTC
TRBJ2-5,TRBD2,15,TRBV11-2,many,CASSPGLADQETQYF,TGTGCCAGCAGCCCCGGACTAGCGGATCAAGAGACCCAGTACTTC
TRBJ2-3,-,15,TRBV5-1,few,CASSLPHLRVDTQYF,TGCGCCAGCAGCTTACCCCACCTCAGGGTGGATACGCAGTATTTT
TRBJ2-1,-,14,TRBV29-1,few,CSVEERDSYNEQFF,TGCAGCGTTGAAGAGCGGGACTCCTACAATGAGCAGTTCTTC
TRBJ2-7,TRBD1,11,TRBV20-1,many,CSAAGGAWQYF,TGCAGTGCTGCAGGGGGCGCCTGGCAGTACTTC
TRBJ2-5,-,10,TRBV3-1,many,CASSQETQYF,TGTGCCAGCAGCCAAGAGACCCAGTACTTC
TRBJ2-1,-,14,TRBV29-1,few,CSVEKRLDYNEQFF,TGCAGCGTTGAAAAGCGGCTGGATTACAATGAGCAGTTCTTC
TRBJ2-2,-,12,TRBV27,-,CASSTRTGELFF,TGTGCCAGCAGTACACGCACCGGGGAGCTGTTTTTT
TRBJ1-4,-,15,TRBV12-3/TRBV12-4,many,CASSLRLAGVEKLFF,TGTGCCAGCAGTTTACGGCTGGCGGGGGTCGAAAAACTGTTTTTT
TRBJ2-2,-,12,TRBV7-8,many,CASSPPGGELFF,TGTGCCAGCAGCCCCCCTGGCGGGGAGCTGTTTTTT
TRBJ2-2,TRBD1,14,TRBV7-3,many,CASSLNRQGRELFF,TGTGCCAGCAGCTTAAATCGACAGGGGAGGGAGCTGTTTTTT
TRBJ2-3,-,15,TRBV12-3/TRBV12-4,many,CASSPGGPSRDTQYF,TGTGCCAGCAGTCCGGGGGGCCCAAGCAGGGATACGCAGTATTTT
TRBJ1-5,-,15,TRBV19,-,CASSVFVAGNQPQHF,TGTGCCAGTAGTGTCTTCGTGGCAGGGAATCAGCCCCAGCATTTT
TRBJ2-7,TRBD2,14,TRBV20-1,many,CSAPGLAGGYEQYF,TGCAGTGCCCCGGGACTAGCGGGAGGGTACGAGCAGTACTTC
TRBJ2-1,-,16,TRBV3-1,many,CASSHALTASYNEQFF,TGTGCCAGCAGCCACGCTCTGACAGCCTCCTACAATGAGCAGTTCTTC
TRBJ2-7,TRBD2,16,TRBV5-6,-,CASSLALGGGPYEQYF,TGTGCCAGCAGCTTGGCCTTGGGGGGAGGGCCGTACGAGCAGTACTTC
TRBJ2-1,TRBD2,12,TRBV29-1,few,CSVNGGSYEQFF,TGCAGCGTCAATGGCGGGAGCTATGAGCAGTTCTTC
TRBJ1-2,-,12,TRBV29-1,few,CSVLQGRDGYTF,TGCAGCGTTCTACAGGGTAGGGATGGCTACACCTTC
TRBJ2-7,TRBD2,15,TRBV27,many,CASSLGLAGTYEQYF,TGTGCCAGCAGTTTGGGACTAGCGGGAACCTACGAGCAGTACTTC
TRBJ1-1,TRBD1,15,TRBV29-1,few,CSAPGQGAFNTEAFF,TGCAGCGCGCCGGGACAGGGGGCCTTTAACACTGAAGCTTTCTTT
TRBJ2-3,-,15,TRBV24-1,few,CATSDPSGVTDTQYF,TGTGCCACCAGTGATCCGTCGGGCGTCACAGATACGCAGTATTTT
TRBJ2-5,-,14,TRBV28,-,CASSLSVQRETQYF,TGTGCCAGCAGTTTATCTGTTCAGCGGGAGACCCAGTACTTC
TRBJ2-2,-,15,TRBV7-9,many,CASSFASVTTGELFF,TGTGCCAGCAGCTTCGCTAGCGTAACTACCGGGGAGCTGTTTTTT
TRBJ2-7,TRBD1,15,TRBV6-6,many,CASSSTGTGDYEQYF,TGTGCCAGCAGTTCAACCGGGACAGGAGACTACGAGCAGTACTTC
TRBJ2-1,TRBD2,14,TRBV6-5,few,CASNGGGSYNEQFF,TGTGCCAGCAATGGGGGAGGGTCCTACAATGAGCAGTTCTTC
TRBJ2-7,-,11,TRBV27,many,CASSSGTSQYF,TGTGCCAGCAGTTCCGGGACCTCGCAGTACTTC
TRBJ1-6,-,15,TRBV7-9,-,CASSLTTDSNSPLHF,TGTGCCAGCAGCCTAACGACCGACAGTAATTCACCCCTCCACTTT
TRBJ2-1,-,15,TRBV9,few,CASSVGLGAYNEQFF,TGTGCCAGCAGCGTAGGACTAGGGGCCTACAATGAGCAGTTCTTC
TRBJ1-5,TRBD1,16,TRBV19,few,CASSMTPRTGNQPQHF,TGTGCCAGTAGTATGACCCCAAGGACAGGTAATCAGCCCCAGCATTTT
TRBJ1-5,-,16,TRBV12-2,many,CASCSRARGSNQPQHF,TGTGCAAGTTGTTCCAGAGCCCGGGGGAGCAATCAGCCCCAGCATTTT
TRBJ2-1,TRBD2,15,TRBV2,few,CASRASGGPGREQFF,TGTGCCAGCAGGGCTAGCGGGGGCCCTGGCAGGGAGCAGTTCTTC
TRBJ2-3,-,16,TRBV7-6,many,CASSLGPVTSTDTQYF,TGTGCCAGCAGCTTAGGTCCGGTTACTAGCACAGATACGCAGTATTTT
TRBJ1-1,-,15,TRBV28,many,CASKVEGSPRTEAFF,TGTGCCAGCAAAGTAGAAGGCTCTCCCAGGACTGAAGCTTTCTTT
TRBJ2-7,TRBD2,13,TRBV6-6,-,CASSAEAGVRQYF,TGTGCCAGCTCCGCGGAGGCGGGAGTGAGGCAGTACTTC
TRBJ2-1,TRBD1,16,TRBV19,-,CASTHPRGGSDNEQFF,TGTGCCAGTACACACCCACGAGGGGGCAGCGACAATGAGCAGTTCTTC
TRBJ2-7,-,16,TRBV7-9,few,CASSPHIGTLAHEQYF,TGTGCCAGCAGCCCCCACATCGGGACACTTGCCCACGAGCAGTACTTC
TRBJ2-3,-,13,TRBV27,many,CASSSLPPDTQYF,TGTGCCAGCAGTTCCCTCCCCCCAGATACGCAGTATTTT